A selection of T cell receptor beta chains follows, all from one sample in a study of blood T cell repertoires in COVID-19. TCRdb's table, derived via immunoSEQ multiplex PCR, lists solely in-frame clones and lacks some. The sample has roughly 56,000 clones, 65% to 90% seen once; the top ten hold about a tenth. The sequenced material came from peripheral blood. Receptor source: a human donor in a cohort sampled during active COVID-19. Both conserved end residues are part of each CDR3.

cdr3_aa: CASRPWAGDTQYF
v_call: TRBV6-5
j_call: TRBJ2-3

cdr3_aa: CASSSAGFSNQPQHF
v_call: TRBV19
j_call: TRBJ1-5

cdr3_aa: CASSPSATSGEQFF
v_call: TRBV11-3
j_call: TRBJ2-1

cdr3_aa: CASSMAWELFF
v_call: TRBV19
j_call: TRBJ2-2

cdr3_aa: CASSEPYQPQHF
v_call: TRBV10-2
j_call: TRBJ1-5

cdr3_aa: CASSPTPETQYF
v_call: TRBV5-1
j_call: TRBJ2-5

cdr3_aa: CASSKTGFSHEQYF
v_call: TRBV13
j_call: TRBJ2-7

cdr3_aa: CASSDRVGSIRNQPQHF
v_call: TRBV18
j_call: TRBJ1-5

cdr3_aa: CASRRTGISYEQYF
v_call: TRBV2
j_call: TRBJ2-7

cdr3_aa: CASSLGGGGVPYEQYF
v_call: TRBV5-1
j_call: TRBJ2-7

cdr3_aa: CASSYRQVRSTEAFF
v_call: TRBV6-5
j_call: TRBJ1-1

cdr3_aa: CASSQDFSGRGKTQYF
v_call: TRBV4-1
j_call: TRBJ2-5

cdr3_aa: CASSYKSGRVTYEQYF
v_call: TRBV6-5
j_call: TRBJ2-7

cdr3_aa: CASSAGTSGLWPYEQYF
v_call: TRBV7-9
j_call: TRBJ2-7

cdr3_aa: CAWSVGLAGAPEQYF
v_call: TRBV30
j_call: TRBJ2-7

cdr3_aa: CASSPPDRVYEQYF
v_call: TRBV18
j_call: TRBJ2-7

cdr3_aa: CASSLGGPGANVLTF
v_call: TRBV5-1
j_call: TRBJ2-6

cdr3_aa: CSVDSSGRGRSYGYTF
v_call: TRBV29-1
j_call: TRBJ1-2

cdr3_aa: CASSLETSGQGSEQFF
v_call: TRBV5-1
j_call: TRBJ2-1

cdr3_aa: CASRIDRGGNTIYF
v_call: TRBV6-5
j_call: TRBJ1-3

cdr3_aa: CASSGGTGQETQYF
v_call: TRBV19
j_call: TRBJ2-5